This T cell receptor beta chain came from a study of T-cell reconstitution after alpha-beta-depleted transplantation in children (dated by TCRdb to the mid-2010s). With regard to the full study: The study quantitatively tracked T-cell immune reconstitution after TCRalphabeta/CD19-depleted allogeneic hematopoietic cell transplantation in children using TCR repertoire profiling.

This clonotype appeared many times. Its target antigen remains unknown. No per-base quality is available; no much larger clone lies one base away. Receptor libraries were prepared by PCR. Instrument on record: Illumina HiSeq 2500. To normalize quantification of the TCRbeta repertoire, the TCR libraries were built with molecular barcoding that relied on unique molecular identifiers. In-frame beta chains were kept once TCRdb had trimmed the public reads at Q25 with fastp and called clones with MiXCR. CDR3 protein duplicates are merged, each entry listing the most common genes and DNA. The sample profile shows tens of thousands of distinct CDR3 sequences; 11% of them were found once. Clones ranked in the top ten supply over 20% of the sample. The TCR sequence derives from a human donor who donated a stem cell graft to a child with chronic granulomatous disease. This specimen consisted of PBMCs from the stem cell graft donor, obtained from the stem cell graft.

Here is the DNA: TGTGCCAGCAGCTTAGAGCGGCAATCCTACAATGAGCAGTTCTTC. The encoded protein is CASSLERQSYNEQFF. The rearranged segments are TRBV5-5 and TRBJ2-1; the D segment could be TRBD2, given 5 matching bases. CDR1 and CDR2, looked up from the germline V gene (reference sequence), are SGHKS and YYEKEE. V is reduced by 2 bases and J by 1 base, leaving a spacing of 10 bases between them. The CDR3 covers 15 residues, taking in both the cysteine and the phenylalanine. Just the 45-base CDR3 DNA is kept, in frame starting at base 1. When the CDR3 is completed using the reference TRBV5-5 and TRBJ2-1 genes on either side, the full variable domain is DAGVTQSPTHLIKTRGQQVTLRCSPISGHKSVSWYQQVLGQGPQFIFQYYEKEERGRGNFPDRFSARQFPNYSSELNVNALLLGDSALYLCASSLERQSYNEQFFGPGTRLTVL.